Below, 17 T cell receptor beta chains from the same sample are listed, as sequenced in a study of cytotoxic CD8 clonotypes in ibrutinib-treated CLL. TCRdb's copy holds only in-frame clones and misses some; the assay was immunoSEQ multiplex PCR. The sample includes approximately 350,000 clones, around 66% seen only once; the top ten take just under 6.5%. Sample: PBMCs, taken after 36 months of ibrutinib treatment. The receptors were sampled from a human donor with chronic lymphocytic leukemia.

This rearrangement joins TRBV27 to TRBJ2-1; 8 positions agree with TRBD2. The V gene's germline CDR1 is MNHEY and CDR2 SMNVEV (reference sequence). The CDR3 loop spans 14 amino acids. V shed 4 bases, J shed 10 bases, and the junction held 9 bases outside the gene matches. The CDR3 DNA reads TGTGCCAGCAGTTACCTTAGCGGGACGAGGGAGCAGTTCTTC. It translates to CASSYLSGTREQFF.

The chain links TRBV7-9 to TRBJ1-2; D may be TRBD1 (5 bases). CDR1 and CDR2 (germline): SEHNR, FQNEAQ (reference sequence). This CDR3 has 17 residues. The V gene lost 10 bases and the J gene lost 0 bases, with 24 bases spanning the gap. CDR3: CAITYLDGGKANYGYTF. The CDR3, as DNA: TGTGCCATAACTTACCTCGATGGGGGGAAAGCTAACTATGGCTACACCTTC.

The genes are TRBV18 and TRBJ2-7; the match to TRBD2 covers 10 bases. The germline V gene encodes CDR1 KGHSH and CDR2 LQKENI. The CDR3 sequence is 15 residues long. J gave up 2 bases and V 0 bases, and 1 base lay outside the gene matches. CDR3 nucleotides: TGTGCCAGCTCACCACCTAGCGGGGGGACCTACGAGCAGTACTTC. Amino acids: CASSPPSGGTYEQYF.

A few counts support this clone. The rearrangement links TRBV2 to TRBJ2-5, with D tentatively TRBD2 (5 bases). Germline V CDR1 and CDR2: SNHLY, FYNNEI. Trimming removed 8 bases at V and 5 bases at J, with 18 bases between. CDR3 length: 14 amino acids. The chain's CDR3 is CASGRPGEMETQYF. The CDR3 bases are TGTGCCAGCGGACGGCCCGGGGAGATGGAGACCCAGTACTTC. The full variable domain, its missing parts supplied by reference TRBV2 and TRBJ2-5, is EPEVTQTPSHQVTQMGQEVILRCVPISNHLYFYWYRQILGQKVEFLVSFYNNEISEKSEIFDDQFSVERPDGSNFTLKIRSTKLEDSAMYFCASGRPGEMETQYFGPGTRLLVL.

This clone was seen a handful of times. The chain combines TRBV9 with TRBJ1-1; D possibly corresponds to TRBD1 (5 bases). V gave up 0 bases and J gave up 0 bases, with 12 bases separating them. CDR1 is SGDLS, CDR2 YYNGEE, per germline. The CDR3 is made up of 16 amino acids. Here the CDR3 reads CASSVGGTGLNTEAFF. The CDR3 region has the DNA TGTGCCAGCAGCGTAGGAGGTACAGGATTGAACACTGAAGCTTTCTTT.

This chain uses TRBV4-1 with TRBJ2-7; a weak D match, TRBD1 (6 bases). Germline CDR1 is MGHRA and CDR2 is YSYEKL. This CDR3 has 15 residues. V gave up 1 base and J gave up 3 bases, with 13 bases separating them. The CDR3 region has the DNA TGCGCCAGCAGCCAAGCGGGAACAGGGATCTACGAGCAGTACTTC. It yields the protein CASSQAGTGIYEQYF.

The J gene is TRBJ1-2, the V gene TRBV4-3, with a possible D match to TRBD1 (5 bases). The CDR3 consists of 15 residues. The V gene's germline CDR1 is LGHNA and CDR2 YSLEER. Trimming cost V 3 bases and J 7 bases, with 18 bases left between them. CDR3 sequence: CASSQEGSRVTGYTF. The CDR3 DNA follows: TGCGCCAGCAGCCAGGAGGGTTCCAGGGTGACTGGCTACACCTTC.

The chain combines TRBV27 with TRBJ2-3; TRBD2 matches 7 bases. Trimming took 7 bases from V and 5 from J; bases not matched to a gene: 18. The germline V gene has CDR1 MNHEY and CDR2 SMNVEV (reference sequence). There are 17 residues in the CDR3. The CDR3 here is CASIMGLADTAGDTQYF. Here the CDR3 DNA reads TGTGCCAGCATTATGGGGCTAGCGGATACGGCAGGAGATACGCAGTATTTT.

V gene TRBV9 combines with J gene TRBJ2-3; D ambiguous. The V end was cut by 3 bases, the J end by 1 base, with 12 bases between. There are 15 residues in the CDR3. Per germline, CDR1 SGDLS and CDR2 YYNGEE. The CDR3 sequence is CASSAKGGRTDTQYF. CDR3 nucleotide sequence: TGTGCCAGCAGCGCAAAGGGTGGGCGCACAGATACGCAGTATTTT.

CDR3 coding DNA: TGTGCCAGCAGCTTTAGGGGCCCTCGGGAGACCCAGTACTTC. It yields the protein CASSFRGPRETQYF. This chain connects TRBV11-2 to TRBJ2-5; D is perhaps TRBD1 (5 bases). Germline CDR1 reads SGHAT; CDR2 reads FQNNGV. V was trimmed by 3 bases and J by 5 bases, leaving 13 bases between them. CDR3 length equals 14 residues.

The chain links TRBV28 to TRBJ1-1, with a weak D call TRBD1 (5 bases). Germline CDR1 is MDHEN and CDR2 is SYDVKM. This CDR3 spans 15 amino acids. The V end was cut by 3 bases, the J end by 1 base, with 12 bases between. As DNA, the CDR3 is TGTGCCAGCAGTTTGCAGGGCAGCAGGAACACTGAAGCTTTCTTT. Its translation is CASSLQGSRNTEAFF.

This clone was seen only a few times. The chain employs TRBV6-5 and TRBJ2-1; D not resolved. Germline CDR1 is MNHEY and CDR2 is SVGAGI. This CDR3 has 15 residues. V was shortened by 7 bases and J by 3 bases, with 16 bases between the two germline ends. CDR3: CASTGAGGDYNEQFF. The CDR3 DNA follows: TGTGCCAGCACCGGAGCAGGTGGAGACTACAATGAGCAGTTCTTC.

This clone was detected a few times. This rearrangement joins TRBV5-8 to TRBJ1-1, with 9 bases identical to TRBD1. V was clipped by 4 bases and J by 3 bases; unmatched bases: 7. The CDR3 is 15 amino acids. CDR1 and CDR2 from the germline V gene are SGHTS and YDEGEE. The CDR3 DNA reads as TGTGCCAGCAGCGTTAGGGACAGGGAGGACACTGAAGCTTTCTTT. Translating gives CASSVRDREDTEAFF.

This clone was seen only once. The J gene is TRBJ1-2, the V gene TRBV20-1; D is ambiguous. With 6 bases removed from V and 13 bases from J, the gap between germline ends came to 9 bases. This CDR3 region has 8 residues. Germline-derived CDR1 and CDR2 are DFQATT and SNEGSKA (reference sequence). DNA of the CDR3: TGCAGTGCAGGGATTATCACCTTC. As protein: CSAGIITF.

The chain recombines TRBV6-4 with TRBJ2-5; D uncertain. CDR1 MRHNA and CDR2 SNTAGT come from the germline V gene. The CDR3 runs 13 residues. V lost 4 bases, J lost 1 base, and 7 bases lay in between. The CDR3: CASSVQPQETQYF. The CDR3 nucleotides are TGTGCCAGCAGTGTACAGCCCCAAGAGACCCAGTACTTC.

This chain connects TRBV27 to TRBJ2-7, with 7 nucleotides matching TRBD1. CDR3 length: 13 amino acids. The J segment lost 0 bases and the V segment lost 5 bases, leaving 1 base of the junction unmatched. Germline CDR1 and CDR2: MNHEY and SMNVEV (reference sequence). The CDR3 DNA reads as TGTGCCAGCAGTCGGGACAGCTCCTACGAGCAGTACTTC. Protein product: CASSRDSSYEQYF.

This clone was detected only once. V is TRBV7-8 and J is TRBJ1-2, with 7 nucleotides matching TRBD1. Germline CDR1 is SGHVS and CDR2 is FQNEAQ. J was trimmed by 5 bases and V by 5 bases; bases with no gene match: 14. The CDR3 is made up of 16 amino acids. The CDR3 spells CASSEKGARVGYGYTF. Here the CDR3 DNA reads TGTGCCAGCAGCGAAAAGGGGGCGAGGGTAGGGTATGGCTACACCTTC.